The T cell receptor (beta chain) under discussion was sequenced for a study of OX40 agonist ivuxolimab in advanced cancers. Study-wide background: Ivuxolimab was delivered to patients intravenously every 2 weeks at doses spanning 0.01 to 10 mg/kg.

The length of the CDR3 is 18 residues. J lost 1 base, V lost 2 bases, and 6 bases had no gene match. The germline V gene encodes CDR1 LGHNT and CDR2 FRNRAP. A remark on this clone: Its antigen is not known.

Notes on the study in general: Part of the nonresponder group also had normalized T-cell clonal expansion that was low.

TCRdb keeps only in-frame clones here, not all; method: immunoSEQ multiplex PCR. The sample has tens of thousands of clones, 86% seen once. The source was CD4+ or CD8+ T cells sorted from blood, collected in a trial of the OX40 agonist ivuxolimab. This chain uses TRBV12-5 with TRBJ2-5; TRBD2 matches 14 bases. This receptor was identified in an adult with an advanced solid tumor such as melanoma, head and neck, liver or kidney cancer. CDR3 in amino acids: CASGLKGLAGDPQETQYF. CDR3 sequence (DNA): TGTGCTAGTGGTTTGAAGGGACTAGCGGGAGACCCCCAAGAGACCCAGTACTTC.